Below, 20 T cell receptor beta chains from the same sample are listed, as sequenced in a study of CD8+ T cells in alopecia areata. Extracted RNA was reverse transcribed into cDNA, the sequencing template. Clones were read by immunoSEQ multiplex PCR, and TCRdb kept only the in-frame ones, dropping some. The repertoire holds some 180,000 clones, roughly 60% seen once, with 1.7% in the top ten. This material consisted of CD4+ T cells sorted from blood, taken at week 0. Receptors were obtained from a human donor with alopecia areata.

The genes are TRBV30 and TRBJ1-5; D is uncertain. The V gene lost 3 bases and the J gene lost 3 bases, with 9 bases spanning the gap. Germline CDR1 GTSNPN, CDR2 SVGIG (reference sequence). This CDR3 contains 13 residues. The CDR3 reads CAWSGEYNQPQHF. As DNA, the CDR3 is TGTGCCTGGAGCGGGGAATACAATCAGCCCCAGCATTTT.

Here the CDR3 DNA reads TGCAGCGTTGAAGATCTTGGGGGGCAGGGCACAGATACGCAGTATTTT. Amino acids: CSVEDLGGQGTDTQYF. This chain connects TRBV29-1 to TRBJ2-3; D is perhaps TRBD1 or TRBD2 (6 bases each). With 0 bases removed from V and 1 base from J, the gap between germline ends came to 14 bases. Germline V gene data show CDR1 as SQVTM and CDR2 as ANQGSEA. This CDR3 has 16 residues.

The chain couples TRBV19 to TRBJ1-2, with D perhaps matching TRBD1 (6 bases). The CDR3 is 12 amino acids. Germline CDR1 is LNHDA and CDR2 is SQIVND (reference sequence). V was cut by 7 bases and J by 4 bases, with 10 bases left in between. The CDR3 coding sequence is TGTGCCAGTAAGAGGGACATCTATGGCTACACCTTC. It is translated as CASKRDIYGYTF.

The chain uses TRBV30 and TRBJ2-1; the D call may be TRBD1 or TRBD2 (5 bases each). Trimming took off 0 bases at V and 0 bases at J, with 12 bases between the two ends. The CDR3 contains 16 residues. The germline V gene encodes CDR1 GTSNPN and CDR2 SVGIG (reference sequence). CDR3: CAWSVGTQGSYNEQFF. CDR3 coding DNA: TGTGCCTGGAGTGTTGGGACCCAAGGCTCCTACAATGAGCAGTTCTTC.

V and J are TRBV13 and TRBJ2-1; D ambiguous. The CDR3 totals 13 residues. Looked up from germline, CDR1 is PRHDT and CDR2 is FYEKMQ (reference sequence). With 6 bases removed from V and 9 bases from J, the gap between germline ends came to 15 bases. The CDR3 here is CASSTRYNSEQFF. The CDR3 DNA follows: TGTGCCAGCAGTACGAGATACAACAGTGAGCAGTTCTTC.

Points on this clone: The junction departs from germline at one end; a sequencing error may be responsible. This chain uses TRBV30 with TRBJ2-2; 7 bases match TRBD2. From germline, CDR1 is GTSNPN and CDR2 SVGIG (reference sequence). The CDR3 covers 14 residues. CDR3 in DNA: TGTGCCTGGAGTGCCGGGAGGAACACCGGGGAGCTGTCTTTT. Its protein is CAWSAGRNTGELSF.

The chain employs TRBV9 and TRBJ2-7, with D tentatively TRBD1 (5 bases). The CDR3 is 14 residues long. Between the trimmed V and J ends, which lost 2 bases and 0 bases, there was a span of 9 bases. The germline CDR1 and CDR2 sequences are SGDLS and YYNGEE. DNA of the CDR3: TGTGCCAGCAGCGTGGCGGACAACTCCTACGAGCAGTACTTC. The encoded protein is CASSVADNSYEQYF.

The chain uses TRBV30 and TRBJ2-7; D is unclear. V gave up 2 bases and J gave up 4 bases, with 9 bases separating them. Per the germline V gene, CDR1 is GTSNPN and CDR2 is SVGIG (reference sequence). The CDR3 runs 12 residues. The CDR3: CAWSRQAYEQYF. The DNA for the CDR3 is TGTGCCTGGAGTCGGCAGGCTTACGAGCAGTACTTC.

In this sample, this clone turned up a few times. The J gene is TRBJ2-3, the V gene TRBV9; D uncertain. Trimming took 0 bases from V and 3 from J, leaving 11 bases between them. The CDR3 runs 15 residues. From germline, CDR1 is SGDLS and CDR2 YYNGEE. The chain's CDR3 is CASSVVGERTDTQYF. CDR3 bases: TGTGCCAGCAGCGTAGTCGGAGAGCGAACAGATACGCAGTATTTT.

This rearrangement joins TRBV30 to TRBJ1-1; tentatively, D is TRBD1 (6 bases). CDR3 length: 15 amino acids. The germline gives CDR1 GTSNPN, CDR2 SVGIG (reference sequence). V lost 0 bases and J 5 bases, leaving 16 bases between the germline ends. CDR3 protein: CAWSVRLRGGTEAFF. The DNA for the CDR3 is TGTGCCTGGAGTGTACGGCTCAGGGGAGGGACTGAAGCTTTCTTT. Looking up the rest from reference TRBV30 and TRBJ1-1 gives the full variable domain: SQTIHQWPATLVQPVGSPLSLECTVEGTSNPNLYWYRQAAGRGLQLLFYSVGIGQISSEVPQNLSASRPQDRQFILSSKKLLLSDSGFYLCAWSVRLRGGTEAFFGQGTRLTVV.

CDR3 loop: CSVGLAGQGYGYTF. Written as DNA, the CDR3 is TGCAGCGTTGGTTTGGCGGGACAGGGCTATGGCTACACCTTC. V gene TRBV29-1 combines with J gene TRBJ1-2; 9 nucleotides align to TRBD1. J gave up 4 bases and V 4 bases, and 7 bases lay outside the gene matches. The germline gives CDR1 SQVTM, CDR2 ANQGSEA. The CDR3 contains 14 residues. The complete variable domain, with remaining parts taken from reference TRBV29-1 and TRBJ1-2, reads SAVISQKPSRDICQRGTSLTIQCQVDSQVTMMFWYRQQPGQSLTLIATANQGSEATYESGFVIDKFPISRPNLTFSTLTVSNMSPEDSSIYLCSVGLAGQGYGYTFGSGTRLTVV.

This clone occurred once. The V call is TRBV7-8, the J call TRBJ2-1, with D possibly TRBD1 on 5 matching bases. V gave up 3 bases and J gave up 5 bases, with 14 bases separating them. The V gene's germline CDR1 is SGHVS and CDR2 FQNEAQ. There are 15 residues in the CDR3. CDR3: CASSFSGQGHNEQFF. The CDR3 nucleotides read TGTGCCAGCAGCTTCTCGGGCCAGGGCCACAATGAGCAGTTCTTC.

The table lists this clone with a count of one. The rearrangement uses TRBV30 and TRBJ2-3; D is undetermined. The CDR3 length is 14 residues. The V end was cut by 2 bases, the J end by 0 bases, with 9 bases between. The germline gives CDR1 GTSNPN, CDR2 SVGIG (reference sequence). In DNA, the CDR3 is TGTGCCTGGAGTAGCGAAATTAGCACAGATACGCAGTATTTT. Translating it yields CAWSSEISTDTQYF.

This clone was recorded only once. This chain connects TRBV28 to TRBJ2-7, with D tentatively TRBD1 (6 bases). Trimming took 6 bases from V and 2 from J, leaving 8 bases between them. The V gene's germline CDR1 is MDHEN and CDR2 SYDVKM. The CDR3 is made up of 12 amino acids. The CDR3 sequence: CASSRGPYEQYF. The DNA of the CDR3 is TGTGCCAGCAGCAGGGGACCCTACGAGCAGTACTTC.

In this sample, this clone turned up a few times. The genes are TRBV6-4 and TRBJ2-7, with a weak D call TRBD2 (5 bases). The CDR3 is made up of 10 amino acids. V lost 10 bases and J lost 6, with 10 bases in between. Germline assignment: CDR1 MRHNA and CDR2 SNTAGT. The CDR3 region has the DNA TGTGCCAACGCTACTAGCGAGCAGTACTTC. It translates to CANATSEQYF.

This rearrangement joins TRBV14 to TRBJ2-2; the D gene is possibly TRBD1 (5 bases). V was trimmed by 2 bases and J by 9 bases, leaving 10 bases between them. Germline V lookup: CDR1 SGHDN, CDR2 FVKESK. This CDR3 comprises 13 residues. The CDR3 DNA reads TGTGCCAGCAGCCAAAACAGGCGGAGGGAGCTGTTTTTT. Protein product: CASSQNRRRELFF.

In nucleotides, the CDR3 is TGCAGCGTTGAAGCCGGGACAGGGCCTTATGGCTACACCTTC. Translating gives CSVEAGTGPYGYTF. This chain connects TRBV29-1 to TRBJ1-2; 9 bases match TRBD1. Per germline, CDR1 SQVTM and CDR2 ANQGSEA. The CDR3 has 14 amino acids. V dropped 1 base and J dropped 5; count of bases not matched to a gene: 5.

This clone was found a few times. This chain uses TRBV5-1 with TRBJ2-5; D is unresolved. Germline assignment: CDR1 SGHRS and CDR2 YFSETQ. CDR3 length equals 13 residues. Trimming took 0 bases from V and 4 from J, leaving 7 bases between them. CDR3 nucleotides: TGCGCCAGCAGCTTGGAGGAGACAGAGACCCAGTACTTC. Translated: CASSLEETETQYF.

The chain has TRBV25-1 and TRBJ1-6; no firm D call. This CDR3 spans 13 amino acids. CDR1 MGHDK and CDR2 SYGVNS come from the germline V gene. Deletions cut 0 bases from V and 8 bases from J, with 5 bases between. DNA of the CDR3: TGTGCCAGCAGTGAATATGCCTATTCACCCCTCCACTTT. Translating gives CASSEYAYSPLHF.

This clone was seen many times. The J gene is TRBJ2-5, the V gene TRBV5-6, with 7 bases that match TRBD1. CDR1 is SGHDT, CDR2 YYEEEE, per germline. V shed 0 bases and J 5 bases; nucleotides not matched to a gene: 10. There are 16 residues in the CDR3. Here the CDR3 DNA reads TGTGCCAGCAGCTTGGTAGGGTCAGGGGGATTGGAGACCCAGTACTTC. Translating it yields CASSLVGSGGLETQYF.